These T cell receptor beta chains were read from a single sample in a study of blood T cell repertoires in COVID-19. Using immunoSEQ multiplex PCR, the repertoire was profiled, and TCRdb retains in-frame clones only, with some absent. Among about 64,000 clones listed, 75% to 85% were seen once. The material sequenced was peripheral blood. The receptors derive from a woman aged 60-75 years with acute or convalescent COVID-19. Both conserved end residues are part of each CDR3. The order of the fields is J gene, D gene, clone size, V gene, CDR3 protein, CDR3 DNA. The D gene is left open where the match is weak. Expanded clones get a size class; other rows say once, few or many, or leave the size out.

j_call: TRBJ2-3; d_call: TRBD2; clone_size: NA; v_call: TRBV30; cdr3_aa: CAWSISGGGGDTQYF; cdr3_nt: TGTGCCTGGTCCATTAGCGGGGGCGGGGGAGATACGCAGTATTTT
j_call: TRBJ2-3; d_call: NA; clone_size: NA; v_call: TRBV6-5; cdr3_aa: CASSIRGEDTQYF; cdr3_nt: TGTGCCAGCAGTATCAGGGGGGAAGATACGCAGTATTTT
j_call: TRBJ1-1; d_call: NA; clone_size: NA; v_call: TRBV3-1/TRBV3-2; cdr3_aa: CASSQDSRVTEAFF; cdr3_nt: TGTGCCAGCAGCCAAGATAGCCGGGTCACTGAAGCTTTCTTT
j_call: TRBJ2-7; d_call: TRBD2; clone_size: once; v_call: TRBV12-3/TRBV12-4; cdr3_aa: CASSLGGIYEQYF; cdr3_nt: TGTGCCAGCAGTTTGGGGGGGATCTACGAGCAGTACTTC
j_call: TRBJ2-1; d_call: TRBD2; clone_size: few; v_call: TRBV29-1; cdr3_aa: CSVEGASGGAHGNEQFF; cdr3_nt: TGCAGCGTTGAAGGAGCTAGCGGGGGGGCCCACGGCAATGAGCAGTTCTTC
j_call: TRBJ2-6; d_call: NA; clone_size: NA; v_call: TRBV5-1; cdr3_aa: CASSSNLQGTSLSGANVLTF; cdr3_nt: TGCGCCAGCAGCTCTAACCTACAGGGGACTTCTCTCTCTGGGGCCAACGTCCTGACTTTC
j_call: TRBJ2-7; d_call: TRBD2; clone_size: NA; v_call: TRBV5-5; cdr3_aa: CASSLSGGAYEQYF; cdr3_nt: TGTGCCAGCAGCCTTAGCGGGGGGGCCTACGAGCAGTACTTC
j_call: TRBJ2-7; d_call: NA; clone_size: NA; v_call: TRBV10-3; cdr3_aa: CAISEQVSGSEQYF; cdr3_nt: TGTGCCATCAGTGAACAAGTGTCGGGGAGCGAGCAGTACTTC
j_call: TRBJ1-4; d_call: TRBD1; clone_size: NA; v_call: TRBV9; cdr3_aa: CASSVATGVNEKLFF; cdr3_nt: TGTGCCAGCAGCGTAGCTACAGGGGTCAATGAAAAACTGTTTTTT
j_call: TRBJ2-3; d_call: TRBD2; clone_size: NA; v_call: TRBV27; cdr3_aa: CASSLSGGVVRTDTQYF; cdr3_nt: TGTGCCAGCAGTTTATCGGGGGGGGTGGTGAGAACAGATACGCAGTATTTT
j_call: TRBJ1-1; d_call: TRBD1; clone_size: NA; v_call: TRBV3-1/TRBV3-2; cdr3_aa: CASSQAIGTGNTEAFF; cdr3_nt: TGTGCCAGCAGCCAAGCGATTGGGACAGGGAACACTGAAGCTTTCTTT